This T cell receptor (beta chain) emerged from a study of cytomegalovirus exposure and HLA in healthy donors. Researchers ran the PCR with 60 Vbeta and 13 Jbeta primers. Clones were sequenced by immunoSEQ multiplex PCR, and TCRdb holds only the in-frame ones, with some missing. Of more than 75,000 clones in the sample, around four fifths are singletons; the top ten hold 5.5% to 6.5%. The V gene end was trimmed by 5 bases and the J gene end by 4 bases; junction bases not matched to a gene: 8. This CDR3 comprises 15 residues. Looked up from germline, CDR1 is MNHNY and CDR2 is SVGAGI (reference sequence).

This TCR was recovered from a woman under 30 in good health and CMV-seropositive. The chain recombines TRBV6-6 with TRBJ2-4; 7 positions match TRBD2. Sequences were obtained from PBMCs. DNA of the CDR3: TGTGCCAGCAGTGAGGGTCTAGCGGATAAAAACATTCAGTACTTC. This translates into CASSEGLADKNIQYF.